The rows below give T cell receptor beta chains drawn from one sample of a study of blood T cell repertoires in COVID-19. Using immunoSEQ multiplex PCR, the repertoire was profiled, and TCRdb retains in-frame clones only, with some absent. Among about 310,000 clones listed, about nine tenths were seen once. Sequenced input: PBMCs or T cells enriched from blood (not recorded which). These receptors originate from a man aged 55-75 years who had recovered from COVID-19. The CDR3 runs from the conserved cysteine through the conserved F or W. A D gene is named only where the DNA matches it firmly. Expanded clones get a size class; other rows say once, few or many, or leave the size out.

v_call: TRBV19
clone_size: once
cdr3_length: 14
j_call: TRBJ1-1
d_call: TRBD1
cdr3_nt: TGTGCCAGTAGTAAGGGACAGGGAAACACTGAAGCTTTCTTT
cdr3_aa: CASSKGQGNTEAFF

v_call: TRBV30
clone_size: NA
cdr3_length: 15
j_call: TRBJ1-5
d_call: TRBD1
cdr3_nt: TGTGCCTGGAGTAAACCCGACAGGGGGAATCAGCCCCAGCATTTT
cdr3_aa: CAWSKPDRGNQPQHF

v_call: TRBV5-1
clone_size: NA
cdr3_length: 15
j_call: TRBJ2-7
d_call: TRBD1
cdr3_nt: TGCGCCAGCACCCCGGATGGGACAGGGAGGTACGAGCAGTACTTC
cdr3_aa: CASTPDGTGRYEQYF

v_call: TRBV3-1/TRBV3-2
clone_size: NA
cdr3_length: 13
j_call: TRBJ2-5
d_call: TRBD2
cdr3_nt: TGTGCCAGCAGCGGGACTAGCGCAGAGACCCAGTACTTC
cdr3_aa: CASSGTSAETQYF

v_call: TRBV5-1
clone_size: NA
cdr3_length: 14
j_call: TRBJ1-1
d_call: TRBD1
cdr3_nt: TGCGCCAGCAGCGCGGGACAGACGAACACTGAAGCTTTCTTT
cdr3_aa: CASSAGQTNTEAFF

v_call: TRBV30
clone_size: NA
cdr3_length: 13
j_call: TRBJ2-7
d_call: NA
cdr3_nt: TGTGCCTGGCAAAGGACTGGAACCGACGAGCAGTACTTC
cdr3_aa: CAWQRTGTDEQYF

v_call: TRBV13
clone_size: NA
cdr3_length: 15
j_call: TRBJ2-7
d_call: TRBD2
cdr3_nt: TGTGCCAGCAGCGTGGGACTAGCGGGAGTCTACGAGCAGTACTTC
cdr3_aa: CASSVGLAGVYEQYF

v_call: TRBV5-1
clone_size: NA
cdr3_length: 14
j_call: TRBJ2-7
d_call: TRBD2
cdr3_nt: TGCGCCAGCAGCTCCGTAGCGGGGGCCTACGAGCAGTACTTC
cdr3_aa: CASSSVAGAYEQYF

v_call: TRBV4-2
clone_size: NA
cdr3_length: 13
j_call: TRBJ1-4
d_call: NA
cdr3_nt: TGTGCCAGCAGCCAAGAGGTAGTAGAAAAACTGTTTTTT
cdr3_aa: CASSQEVVEKLFF

v_call: TRBV7-3
clone_size: once
cdr3_length: 16
j_call: TRBJ2-1
d_call: TRBD2
cdr3_nt: TGTGCCAGCAGCCAGCAAGCTATAGCGGGAGACAATGAGCAGTTCTTC
cdr3_aa: CASSQQAIAGDNEQFF

v_call: TRBV19
clone_size: NA
cdr3_length: 16
j_call: TRBJ1-1
d_call: TRBD1
cdr3_nt: TGTGCCAGTAGCCTTTACCGAAACAGGGGGAACACTGAAGCTTTCTTT
cdr3_aa: CASSLYRNRGNTEAFF

v_call: TRBV13
clone_size: NA
cdr3_length: 14
j_call: TRBJ1-6
d_call: NA
cdr3_nt: TGTGCCAGCAGCTTAGGACAGCCTAATTCACCCCTCCACTTT
cdr3_aa: CASSLGQPNSPLHF

v_call: TRBV5-1
clone_size: NA
cdr3_length: 15
j_call: TRBJ2-2
d_call: TRBD2
cdr3_nt: TGCGCCAGCAGCTTGGTGGCGGGAGCGGGCGGGGAGCTGTTTTTT
cdr3_aa: CASSLVAGAGGELFF

v_call: TRBV5-4
clone_size: few
cdr3_length: 15
j_call: TRBJ2-7
d_call: TRBD2
cdr3_nt: TGTGCCAGCAGCCCGGGGGGACTAGCGGGAGACGAGCAGTACTTC
cdr3_aa: CASSPGGLAGDEQYF

v_call: TRBV21-1
clone_size: NA
cdr3_length: 17
j_call: TRBJ2-3
d_call: NA
cdr3_nt: TGTGCCAGCAGCAAAGCCGGGACTAGCGGTAGCACAGATACGCAGTATTTT
cdr3_aa: CASSKAGTSGSTDTQYF

v_call: TRBV7-9
clone_size: NA
cdr3_length: 13
j_call: TRBJ1-2
d_call: NA
cdr3_nt: TGTGCCAGCAGTCCTAGTACTAACTATGGCTACACCTTC
cdr3_aa: CASSPSTNYGYTF

v_call: TRBV6-5
clone_size: NA
cdr3_length: 15
j_call: TRBJ1-3
d_call: NA
cdr3_nt: TGTGCCAGCAGGGCGGGGGTTGTTCCCGGAAACACCATATATTTT
cdr3_aa: CASRAGVVPGNTIYF

v_call: TRBV5-5
clone_size: NA
cdr3_length: 12
j_call: TRBJ1-4
d_call: NA
cdr3_nt: TGTGCCAGCAGCAAAGGCGGGCAGGAACTGTTTTTT
cdr3_aa: CASSKGGQELFF

v_call: TRBV5-4
clone_size: NA
cdr3_length: 16
j_call: TRBJ2-3
d_call: TRBD2
cdr3_nt: TGTGCCAGCAGCTTGCGAGCGGGAGGGCATATAGATACGCAGTATTTT
cdr3_aa: CASSLRAGGHIDTQYF

v_call: TRBV28
clone_size: NA
cdr3_length: 14
j_call: TRBJ1-4
d_call: TRBD1
cdr3_nt: TGTGCCAGCAGTGGAACAGGGGTTGGGGAAAAACTGTTTTTT
cdr3_aa: CASSGTGVGEKLFF

v_call: TRBV7-2
clone_size: NA
cdr3_length: 15
j_call: TRBJ2-7
d_call: NA
cdr3_nt: TGTGCCAGCAGCTTAGCAGGGGGAAGGGACTACGAGCAGTACTTC
cdr3_aa: CASSLAGGRDYEQYF

v_call: TRBV11-2
clone_size: NA
cdr3_length: 15
j_call: TRBJ2-2
d_call: NA
cdr3_nt: TGTGCCAGCAGCAAGGGACTCTCCGACACCGGGGAGCTGTTTTTT
cdr3_aa: CASSKGLSDTGELFF

v_call: TRBV4-1
clone_size: NA
cdr3_length: 18
j_call: TRBJ2-1
d_call: NA
cdr3_nt: TGCGCCAGCAGCCAAGAGTTCGGGGCGGGGCACTCCTACAATGAGCAGTTCTTC
cdr3_aa: CASSQEFGAGHSYNEQFF

v_call: TRBV5-4
clone_size: NA
cdr3_length: 15
j_call: TRBJ2-2
d_call: TRBD1
cdr3_nt: TGTGCCAGCAGCTCATCTTCCACAGGGGTCGGGGAGCTGTTTTTT
cdr3_aa: CASSSSSTGVGELFF